The 10 T cell receptor beta chains below all came from one sample that was sequenced in a study. TCRdb called the 5' RACE reads again in MiXCR, with one record for every CDR3 protein. The profile shows some 5,000 distinct CDR3 sequences, over 70% of them singletons. Sample: naive CD4+ T cells sorted from blood. Subset meaning: naive CD4+ T cells, CD4+CD45RA+CD25-. The receptor source for this set is a female donor with breast cancer.

This clonotype was detected only a few times. This chain joins TRBV7-2 and TRBJ2-5; no firm D call. Trimming removed 3 bases from V and 1 base from J, with 9 bases in between. CDR1 is SGHTA and CDR2 is FQGNSA in the germline V gene. The CDR3 sequence is 14 residues long. This CDR3 reads CASSFRPTQETQYF. The CDR3 bases are TGTGCCAGCAGCTTCCGACCAACCCAAGAGACCCAGTACTTC.

V is TRBV11-2 and J is TRBJ2-5, with 7 bases lining up with TRBD2. J gave up 2 bases and V 1 base, and 4 bases lay outside the gene matches. The CDR3 is 15 residues long. CDR1 and CDR2 from the germline V gene are SGHAT and FQNNGV. CDR3 amino acids: CASSLAAGLQETQYF. CDR3 nucleotide sequence: TGTGCCAGCAGCTTAGCAGCGGGGTTACAAGAGACCCAGTACTTC.

The rearrangement links TRBV11-2 to TRBJ2-3; D perhaps matches TRBD2 (5 bases). Germline CDR1 SGHAT, CDR2 FQNNGV. This CDR3 spans 14 amino acids. Trimming removed 0 bases at V and 12 bases at J, with 16 bases between. The CDR3 DNA reads as TGTGCCAGCAGCTTAGAAGTTCCCGGGGAGACCCAGTATTTT. It yields the protein CASSLEVPGETQYF.

The chain links TRBV5-6 to TRBJ2-5; TRBD2 matches 10 bases. In germline, CDR1 is SGHDT, CDR2 YYEEEE. The CDR3 loop spans 16 amino acids. Trimming took 2 bases from V and 4 from J; bases not matched to a gene: 8. DNA for the CDR3: TGTGCCAGCAGCTTAGGGCTAGCGGGAGTTGGAGAGACCCAGTACTTC. Protein: CASSLGLAGVGETQYF.

J is TRBJ2-1 and V is TRBV7-2; D is unresolved. Germline loops: CDR1 SGHTA, CDR2 FQGNSA. Deletions cut 1 base from V and 7 bases from J, with 14 bases between. The CDR3 totals 15 residues. The CDR3 reads CASSLVGRLSNEQFF. Here the CDR3 DNA reads TGTGCCAGCAGCTTAGTTGGGCGCCTTTCTAATGAGCAGTTCTTC.

This clonotype has a single count. The gene calls are TRBV15 and TRBJ1-2; no reliable D call. Trimming pared 4 bases from V and 2 bases from J, leaving 5 bases between. Looked up from germline, CDR1 is LNHNV and CDR2 is YYDKDF (reference sequence). This CDR3 spans 12 amino acids. Here the CDR3 DNA reads TGTGCCACCAGCACCTCCAACTATGGCTACACCTTC. Protein: CATSTSNYGYTF.

The chain joins TRBV7-6 to TRBJ2-1, with 10 bases aligning to TRBD2. The CDR3 extends over 18 amino acids. Trimming cost V 5 bases and J 5 bases; bases outside gene matches: 15. In germline, CDR1 is SGHVS, CDR2 FNYEAQ. CDR3 nucleotide sequence: TGTGCCAGCAGCGGAAACCCACAACTAGCGGGACGTGACAATGAGCAGTTCTTC. It specifies CASSGNPQLAGRDNEQFF.

The V gene is TRBV5-1, the J gene TRBJ2-6; D is tentatively TRBD1 or TRBD2 (5 bases each). From germline, CDR1 is SGHRS and CDR2 YFSETQ. CDR3 size: 19 residues. Trimming pared 3 bases from V and 4 bases from J, leaving 23 bases between. For the CDR3, the DNA is TGCGCCAGCAGCTCAGGATGGGACCCGTGGTTTGGCGGGGCCAACGTCCTGACTTTC. Translated, it gives CASSSGWDPWFGGANVLTF.

To note about this clonotype: At one of its ends the junction is not consistent with the germline gene, which may arise from a read error. The chain joins TRBV7-2 to TRBJ1-5; the D is unclear. This CDR3 is built from 15 residues. Germline CDR1 SGHTA, CDR2 FQGNSA. The CDR3 DNA follows: TGTGCCAGCAGCTTAGGAGGCGGTTTCAATCAGCCCCAGCACTTT. Protein product: CASSLGGGFNQPQHF. Based on the CDR3 plus reference TRBV7-2 and TRBJ1-5, the full variable domain is GAGVSQSPSNKVTEKGKDVELRCDPISGHTALYWYRQSLGQGLEFLIYFQGNSAPDKSGLPSDRFSAERTGGSVSTLTIQRTQQEDSAVYLCASSLGGGFNQPQHFGDGTRLSIL.

Of note for this clonotype: The junction differs from germline at one of its ends, possibly a read error. The chain has TRBV20-1 and TRBJ1-2; a possible D gene is TRBD1 (6 bases). Looked up from germline, CDR1 is DFQATT and CDR2 is SNEGSKA (reference sequence). The CDR3 spans 13 residues. Written as DNA, the CDR3 is TGCAGCGCTAGCGGCATCGGGACATTGGGCTACACCTTC. This encodes CSASGIGTLGYTF.